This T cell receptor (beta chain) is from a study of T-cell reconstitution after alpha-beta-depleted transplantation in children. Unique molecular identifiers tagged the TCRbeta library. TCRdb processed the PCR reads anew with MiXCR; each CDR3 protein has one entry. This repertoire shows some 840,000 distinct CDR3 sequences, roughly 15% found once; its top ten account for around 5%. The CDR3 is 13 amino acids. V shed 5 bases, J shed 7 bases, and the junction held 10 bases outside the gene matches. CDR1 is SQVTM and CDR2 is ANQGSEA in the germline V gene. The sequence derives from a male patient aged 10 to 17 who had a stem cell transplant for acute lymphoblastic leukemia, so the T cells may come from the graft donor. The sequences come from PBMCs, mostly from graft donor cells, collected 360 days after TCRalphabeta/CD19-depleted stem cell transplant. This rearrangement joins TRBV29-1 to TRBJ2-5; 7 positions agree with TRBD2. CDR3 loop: CSVRVGQRGTQYF. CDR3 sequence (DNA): TGCAGCGTTCGAGTGGGGCAGCGGGGGACCCAGTACTTC.